Presented here are 28 T cell receptor beta chains from one specimen sequenced in a study of blood T cell repertoires in COVID-19. TCRdb keeps only in-frame clones here, not all; method: immunoSEQ multiplex PCR. The table lists 220,000 or so clones, 86% of them singletons, with approximately 2.1% in the top ten. The sequenced sample consisted of PBMCs or T cells enriched from blood (not recorded which). These receptors came from a woman between 50 and 59 years old who had recovered from COVID-19.

The rearrangement uses TRBV3-1 (or the pseudogene TRBV3-2) and TRBJ1-2; no reliable D call. The germline V and J ends were trimmed by 0 bases and 4 bases, with 15 bases remaining between them. This CDR3 spans 16 amino acids. Germline CDR1 is LGHDT and CDR2 is YNNKEL (reference sequence). CDR3 amino acids: CASSQDRHSLGYGYTF. The CDR3 DNA sequence: TGTGCCAGCAGCCAAGATCGTCACAGCCTTGGCTATGGCTACACCTTC.

The rearrangement links TRBV7-3 to TRBJ2-2; D is undetermined. This CDR3 region has 13 residues. V was clipped by 3 bases and J by 5 bases, with 7 bases between them. The germline V gene encodes CDR1 SGHTA and CDR2 FQGTGA. The CDR3 reads CASSLGHTGELFF. The CDR3 DNA reads TGTGCCAGCAGCTTGGGCCATACCGGGGAGCTGTTTTTT.

V is TRBV5-1 and J is TRBJ1-6, with 8 nucleotides matching TRBD1. V shed 5 bases and J 7 bases; nucleotides not matched to a gene: 11. Germline assignment: CDR1 SGHRS and CDR2 YFSETQ. This CDR3 spans 16 amino acids. This CDR3 reads CASRPDRGLVNSPLHF. The CDR3, as DNA: TGCGCCAGCAGACCTGACAGGGGCTTGGTAAATTCACCCCTCCACTTT.

This sequence joins TRBV28 and TRBJ1-5; TRBD1 might be the D (6 bases). Looked up from germline, CDR1 is MDHEN and CDR2 is SYDVKM. The length of the CDR3 is 15 residues. The V gene lost 8 bases and the J gene lost 2 bases, with 16 bases spanning the gap. CDR3 protein: CASGPGGHGNQPQHF. DNA of the CDR3: TGTGCCAGCGGACCGGGGGGGCACGGCAATCAGCCCCAGCATTTT.

This clone has only one observation. V gene TRBV19 combines with J gene TRBJ1-1; 9 nucleotides line up with TRBD1. The CDR3 spans 17 residues. V lost 7 bases, J lost 0 bases, and 12 bases stayed unmatched. In germline, CDR1 is LNHDA, CDR2 SQIVND (reference sequence). As DNA, the CDR3 is TGTGCCAGTATACGACAGGGGGTTGGGGGCGTGAACACTGAAGCTTTCTTT. This encodes CASIRQGVGGVNTEAFF.

The chain links TRBV4-3 to TRBJ2-7, with 10 nucleotides matching TRBD2. Germline V gives CDR1 LGHNA, CDR2 YSLEER. This CDR3 is 16 amino acids long. The trim removed 0 bases at V and 4 bases at J, leaving 6 bases unmatched. CDR3 region: CASSQEPSGSVYEQYF. CDR3 DNA sequence: TGCGCCAGCAGCCAAGAACCTAGCGGGAGTGTGTACGAGCAGTACTTC.

This chain connects TRBV7-9 to TRBJ2-5; D is possibly TRBD1 (5 bases). CDR1 SEHNR and CDR2 FQNEAQ come from the germline V gene (reference sequence). The CDR3 is 13 amino acids. V was clipped by 3 bases and J by 6 bases, with 11 bases between them. CDR3 nucleotides: TGTGCCAGCAGCTTCTCAGGGCCACAGACCCAGTACTTC. Translated, it gives CASSFSGPQTQYF.

This clone was seen a single time. The J gene is TRBJ1-1, the V gene TRBV6-5, with 9 bases identical to TRBD1. The V segment lost 6 bases and the J segment 1 base; nucleotides outside the gene matches: 0. The CDR3 loop spans 13 amino acids. Per the germline V gene, CDR1 is MNHEY and CDR2 is SVGAGI. The CDR3 here is CASRTGGNTEAFF. The CDR3 DNA follows: TGTGCCAGCAGGACAGGGGGGAACACTGAAGCTTTCTTT.

This clone was seen many times. The gene calls are TRBV3-1 (or the pseudogene TRBV3-2) and TRBJ2-1; TRBD2 matches at 11 bases. V was clipped by 4 bases and J by 6 bases; unmatched bases: 8. The V gene's germline CDR1 is LGHDT and CDR2 YNNKEL (reference sequence). CDR3 size: 16 residues. In DNA form, the CDR3 reads TGTGCCAGCAGCCGATTAGCGGGAGGGCGCTTCAATGAGCAGTTCTTC. This encodes CASSRLAGGRFNEQFF.

The rearrangement uses TRBV6-5 and TRBJ2-7, with 8 bases fitting TRBD1. From germline, CDR1 is MNHEY and CDR2 SVGAGI. With 7 bases clipped from V and 3 bases from J, the junction kept 8 bases outside the gene matches. The CDR3 runs 14 residues. This CDR3 reads CASKRDRSVYEQYF. Here the CDR3 DNA reads TGTGCCAGCAAGAGGGACAGGTCCGTCTACGAGCAGTACTTC.

This sequence joins TRBV30 and TRBJ1-2; D unclear. Trimming left V 0 bases short and J 6 bases short, with 14 bases between. The germline gives CDR1 GTSNPN, CDR2 SVGIG (reference sequence). There are 14 residues in the CDR3. CDR3: CAWSVVGRSDGYTF. The CDR3 DNA reads TGTGCCTGGAGTGTAGTGGGGAGGAGCGATGGCTACACCTTC.

The chain carries TRBV7-9 and TRBJ2-7; the D gene is possibly TRBD1 (6 bases). Germline lookup yields CDR1 SEHNR and CDR2 FQNEAQ (reference sequence). The germline V and J ends were trimmed by 4 bases and 5 bases, with 9 bases remaining between them. The CDR3 loop spans 12 amino acids. DNA for the CDR3: TGTGCCAGCAGCTCACAGGGAGACGAGCAGTACTTC. This translates into CASSSQGDEQYF.

The chain employs TRBV7-9 and TRBJ2-1, with D unresolved. V shed 2 bases and J shed 0 bases, with 11 bases lying between them. Germline V lookup: CDR1 SEHNR, CDR2 FQNEAQ (reference sequence). The CDR3 length is 16 residues. The CDR3 spells CASSLQSQVSYNEQFF. The CDR3 DNA reads TGTGCCAGCAGCTTACAGTCCCAGGTCTCCTACAATGAGCAGTTCTTC. The complete variable domain, with remaining parts taken from reference TRBV7-9 and TRBJ2-1, reads DTGVSQNPRHKITKRGQNVTFRCDPISEHNRLYWYRQTLGQGPEFLTYFQNEAQLEKSRLLSDRFSAERPKGSFSTLEIQRTEQGDSAMYLCASSLQSQVSYNEQFFGPGTRLTVL.

V usage is TRBV7-3 and J usage is TRBJ2-1; 7 nucleotides agree with TRBD1. Looked up from germline, CDR1 is SGHTA and CDR2 is FQGTGA. The ends lost 5 bases at V and 4 bases at J; junction bases unmatched: 5. The CDR3 consists of 14 residues. CDR3 protein: CASSPGTAYNEQFF. The CDR3 bases are TGTGCCAGCAGCCCCGGGACAGCGTACAATGAGCAGTTCTTC.

This sequence joins TRBV9 and TRBJ1-4; 10 nucleotides align to TRBD1. There are 15 residues in the CDR3. The junction had 3 bases not matched to a gene; V was cut back by 3 bases and J by 4 bases. Germline V CDR1 and CDR2: SGDLS, YYNGEE. CDR3 in amino acids: CASSDRDRGNEKLFF. CDR3 coding DNA: TGTGCCAGCAGCGACCGGGACAGGGGTAATGAAAAACTGTTTTTT.

This chain connects TRBV5-1 to TRBJ2-2; 10 bases are shared with TRBD2. The CDR3 contains 16 residues. The V and J ends lost 5 bases and 2 bases, in that order; junction bases with no gene match: 6. CDR1 and CDR2 (germline): SGHRS, YFSETQ. CDR3 sequence: CASSPIAGGNTGELFF. The CDR3 nucleotides are TGCGCCAGCAGTCCTATAGCGGGGGGTAACACCGGGGAGCTGTTTTTT. Based on the CDR3 plus reference TRBV5-1 and TRBJ2-2, the full variable domain is KAGVTQTPRYLIKTRGQQVTLSCSPISGHRSVSWYQQTPGQGLQFLFEYFSETQRNKGNFPGRFSGRQFSNSRSEMNVSTLELGDSALYLCASSPIAGGNTGELFFGEGSRLTVL.

The V and J genes are TRBV7-2 and TRBJ1-1; possible D gene TRBD1, 5 bases. The CDR3 spans 13 residues. The V gene's germline CDR1 is SGHTA and CDR2 FQGNSA. V was cut by 4 bases and J by 3 bases, with 9 bases left in between. CDR3: CASSWGLDTEAFF. CDR3 sequence (DNA): TGTGCCAGCAGCTGGGGCCTGGACACTGAAGCTTTCTTT.

The chain joins TRBV7-2 to TRBJ2-1; TRBD2 agrees at 9 bases. There are 15 residues in the CDR3. The germline gives CDR1 SGHTA, CDR2 FQGNSA. Trimming took 5 bases from V and 12 from J; bases not matched to a gene: 14. The CDR3 region is CASSLGAGGGLGQFF. The CDR3 region has the DNA TGTGCCAGCAGCCTCGGGGCGGGAGGGGGCTTAGGGCAGTTCTTC.

V gene TRBV5-1 combines with J gene TRBJ2-5, with D unclear. Germline V gene lookup returns CDR1 SGHRS and CDR2 YFSETQ. The CDR3 is made up of 14 amino acids. V gave up 3 bases and J gave up 2 bases, with 11 bases separating them. Here the CDR3 reads CASSYRPFQETQYF. CDR3 nucleotide sequence: TGCGCCAGCAGCTACAGACCGTTTCAAGAGACCCAGTACTTC.

There are a few counts of this clone. The gene calls are TRBV25-1 and TRBJ2-3, with 10 bases that match TRBD2. Trimming cost V 4 bases and J 4 bases; bases outside gene matches: 11. The CDR3 consists of 17 residues. Germline V gene lookup returns CDR1 MGHDK and CDR2 SYGVNS. The CDR3 sequence is CASSAVPLAGEPDTQYF. The CDR3 coding sequence is TGTGCCAGCAGTGCTGTTCCTCTAGCGGGGGAGCCAGATACGCAGTATTTT. Full variable domain (rest looked up from reference TRBV25-1 and TRBJ2-3): EADIYQTPRYLVIGTGKKITLECSQTMGHDKMYWYQQDPGMELHLIHYSYGVNSTEKGDLSSESTVSRIRTEHFPLTLESARPSHTSQYLCASSAVPLAGEPDTQYFGPGTRLTVL.

This rearrangement joins TRBV27 to TRBJ1-1; TRBD1 matches at 7 bases. There are 13 residues in the CDR3. V was pared by 6 bases and J by 4 bases, with 5 bases of the junction left unmatched. Germline V gene data show CDR1 as MNHEY and CDR2 as SMNVEV (reference sequence). CDR3 coding DNA: TGTGCCAGCAGCGTGACAGGGCCCACTGAAGCTTTCTTT. It translates to CASSVTGPTEAFF.

The gene calls are TRBV4-1 and TRBJ1-4; tentatively, D is TRBD1 (5 bases). CDR1 MGHRA and CDR2 YSYEKL come from the germline V gene. Deletions cut 1 base from V and 5 bases from J, with 14 bases between. This CDR3 region has 16 residues. The CDR3 nucleotides are TGCGCCAGCAGCCAAGGCTCGGTCAGGGCGAATGAAAAACTGTTTTTT. Translated, it gives CASSQGSVRANEKLFF.

The rearrangement joins TRBV7-9 to TRBJ2-3; D is possibly TRBD2 (6 bases). V lost 5 bases, J lost 4 bases, and 13 bases lay in between. Germline V gene data show CDR1 as SEHNR and CDR2 as FQNEAQ (reference sequence). There are 14 residues in the CDR3. The CDR3 protein is CASSARGGADTQYF. The CDR3 DNA sequence: TGTGCCAGCAGCGCACGGGGAGGTGCAGATACGCAGTATTTT.

The chain has TRBV7-2 and TRBJ2-3, with a possible D match to TRBD2 (5 bases). Deletions cut 0 bases from V and 7 bases from J, with 14 bases between. Germline V CDR1 and CDR2: SGHTA, FQGNSA. The CDR3 length is 15 residues. This CDR3 is CASSLAQTLGNTQYF. As DNA, the CDR3 is TGTGCCAGCAGCTTAGCGCAGACCCTCGGGAATACGCAGTATTTT.

The V call is TRBV19, the J call TRBJ2-1; no clear D. The germline V and J ends were trimmed by 6 bases and 13 bases, with 16 bases remaining between them. The germline gives CDR1 LNHDA, CDR2 SQIVND (reference sequence). The CDR3 covers 12 residues. CDR3 DNA sequence: TGTGCCAGTAGCACCCGAGCCCCTCCACAGTTCTTC. Encoded protein: CASSTRAPPQFF.

V gene TRBV28 combines with J gene TRBJ2-5, with D possibly matching TRBD1 (7 bases). The CDR3 has 14 residues. CDR1 is MDHEN and CDR2 is SYDVKM in the germline V gene. The V gene lost 7 bases and the J gene lost 7 bases, with 19 bases spanning the gap. CDR3 region: CASTAGGGVRTQYF. DNA of the CDR3: TGTGCCAGCACCGCAGGGGGAGGTGTGCGGACCCAGTACTTC.

This chain connects TRBV6-2 or TRBV6-3 to TRBJ2-7; D is perhaps TRBD2 (5 bases). V lost 2 bases, J lost 0 bases, and 8 bases lay in between. Germline V gives CDR1 MNHEY, CDR2 SVGEGT. This CDR3 comprises 14 residues. CDR3 nucleotide sequence: TGTGCCAGCAGTTACAGGGAGAGCTCCTACGAGCAGTACTTC. Its translation is CASSYRESSYEQYF.

Concerning this clone: A junction end diverges from the germline sequence, so it may reflect a read error. The chain carries TRBV5-5 and TRBJ1-2; 8 bases are a match to TRBD1. The CDR3 runs to 14 residues. The germline CDR1 and CDR2 sequences are SGHKS and YYEKEE (reference sequence). The CDR3 DNA sequence: TGTGCCAGCAACTTGACAGGGGATAACTATGGCTACACCTTC. Its translation is CASNLTGDNYGYTF.